The 26 T cell receptor beta chains in this list originate from one sample, sequenced in a study of T cells in Graves' hyperthyroidism and ophthalmopathy. TCR beta CDR3 region amplification was performed from RNA transcripts. First-round RT-PCR targeting the TCR CDR3 was performed with the HTBI primer set. In TCRdb, the multiplex PCR reads were re-called with MiXCR into one record per CDR3 protein. This table holds fewer than 350,000 distinct CDR3 sequences, 15% to 20% found once. The sample consisted of blood. These TCRs come from a man aged 50 to 59 with Graves' ophthalmopathy.

The V and J genes are TRBV13 and TRBJ1-1, with 8 bases aligning to TRBD1. With V trimmed by 4 bases and J by 4 bases, 11 bases remained unmatched. CDR3 length equals 16 residues. Per germline, CDR1 PRHDT and CDR2 FYEKMQ (reference sequence). CDR3 protein: CASSSRAGGWGTEAFF. CDR3 DNA: TGTGCCAGCAGCTCCAGGGCAGGGGGCTGGGGCACTGAAGCTTTCTTT.

This clonotype was seen repeatedly, ten times or more. The V and J genes are TRBV30 and TRBJ1-5; maybe TRBD1 (6 bases). From germline, CDR1 is GTSNPN and CDR2 SVGIG (reference sequence). This CDR3 is built from 16 residues. Trimming stripped 1 base from V and 5 bases from J, with 18 bases between. The CDR3 loop is CAWSDPSRGRDQPQHF. For the CDR3, the DNA is TGTGCCTGGAGTGACCCGAGCAGGGGTAGGGATCAGCCCCAGCATTTT.

This clonotype was observed a few times. J is TRBJ2-3 and V is TRBV7-3, with 10 nucleotides matching TRBD2. This CDR3 has 16 residues. Unmatched junction bases numbered 5, after V lost 5 bases and J lost 0 bases. Germline loops: CDR1 SGHTA, CDR2 FQGTGA. In nucleotides, the CDR3 is TGTGCCAGCAGCCCCGGGACTAGCGAAAGCACAGATACGCAGTATTTT. This translates into CASSPGTSESTDTQYF.

This chain uses TRBV20-1 with TRBJ2-1; 7 bases are a match to TRBD2. Germline values: CDR1 DFQATT, CDR2 SNEGSKA (reference sequence). There are 12 residues in the CDR3. V shed 0 bases, J shed 9 bases, and the junction held 2 bases outside the gene matches. CDR3 sequence reads: CSARDWGGEQFF. DNA of the CDR3: TGCAGTGCTAGAGATTGGGGGGGTGAGCAGTTCTTC.

Only a few counts were recorded for this clonotype. This rearrangement joins TRBV7-2 to TRBJ1-2; 10 bases agree with TRBD1. The length of the CDR3 is 16 residues. Germline values: CDR1 SGHTA, CDR2 FQGNSA. V was pared by 3 bases and J by 8 bases, with 12 bases of the junction left unmatched. The CDR3 protein is CASSLVAGTGVMGYTF. DNA for the CDR3: TGTGCCAGCAGCTTGGTCGCTGGGACAGGGGTAATGGGCTACACCTTC.

The sample holds many counts of this clonotype. This sequence joins TRBV9 and TRBJ2-2, with D tentatively TRBD2 (5 bases). In germline, CDR1 is SGDLS, CDR2 YYNGEE. The CDR3 runs 15 residues. The germline V and J ends were trimmed by 0 bases and 4 bases, with 10 bases remaining between them. The CDR3 is CASSVGAELTGELFF. As DNA, the CDR3 is TGTGCCAGCAGCGTAGGAGCGGAACTCACCGGGGAGCTGTTTTTT.

The J gene is TRBJ1-5, the V gene TRBV5-1, with D uncertain. The germline V gene has CDR1 SGHRS and CDR2 YFSETQ. Trimming removed 9 bases at V and 2 bases at J, with 15 bases between. The CDR3 totals 14 residues. The CDR3 is CANLQEEGNQPQHF. The CDR3 coding sequence is TGCGCCAACCTCCAGGAGGAGGGCAATCAGCCCCAGCATTTT.

This clonotype showed up many times. The DNA for the CDR3 is TGTGCCAGCAGCTTATTGGGACTAGCGAGGACCGGGGAGCTGTTTTTT. This codes for CASSLLGLARTGELFF. The chain links TRBV7-9 to TRBJ2-2; 10 bases match TRBD2. This CDR3 has 16 residues. Germline values: CDR1 SEHNR, CDR2 FQNEAQ (reference sequence). The V and J ends lost 2 bases and 5 bases, in that order; junction bases with no gene match: 5. Variable domain in full (rest from reference TRBV7-9 and TRBJ2-2): DTGVSQNPRHKITKRGQNVTFRCDPISEHNRLYWYRQTLGQGPEFLTYFQNEAQLEKSRLLSDRFSAERPKGSFSTLEIQRTEQGDSAMYLCASSLLGLARTGELFFGEGSRLTVL.

At least ten counts were recorded for this clonotype. The chain links TRBV20-1 to TRBJ1-1, with 8 bases that match TRBD1. The V gene's germline CDR1 is DFQATT and CDR2 SNEGSKA (reference sequence). V gave up 6 bases and J gave up 6 bases; unmatched junction bases: 15. The CDR3 sequence is 15 residues long. The CDR3 spells CSARKPDRVRSEAFF. CDR3 sequence (DNA): TGCAGTGCGCGAAAACCGGACAGGGTTCGGTCTGAAGCTTTCTTT.

The chain couples TRBV6-5 to TRBJ2-4, with 7 bases that match TRBD2. The CDR3 contains 16 residues. J was trimmed by 6 bases and V by 0 bases; bases with no gene match: 8. Germline loops: CDR1 MNHEY, CDR2 SVGAGI. The CDR3 is CASSYSMAGETNIQYF. CDR3 DNA: TGTGCCAGCAGTTACTCGATGGCGGGAGAAACAAACATTCAGTACTTC.

The rearrangement links TRBV18 to TRBJ2-5, with D unresolved. Trimming cost V 6 bases and J 3 bases, with 8 bases left between them. The V gene's germline CDR1 is KGHSH and CDR2 LQKENI. This CDR3 has 12 residues. The CDR3 here is CASSSKEETQYF. The CDR3 bases are TGTGCCAGCTCTTCAAAGGAAGAGACCCAGTACTTC. Complete variable domain (other parts from reference TRBV18 and TRBJ2-5): NAGVMQNPRHLVRRRGQEARLRCSPMKGHSHVYWYRQLPEEGLKFMVYLQKENIIDESGMPKERFSAEFPKEGPSILRIQQVVRGDSAAYFCASSSKEETQYFGPGTRLLVL.

This clonotype was seen many times. This chain uses TRBV7-8 with TRBJ2-7, with 8 positions matching TRBD1. Germline V lookup: CDR1 SGHVS, CDR2 FQNEAQ. The CDR3 is made up of 14 amino acids. J was trimmed by 7 bases and V by 6 bases; bases with no gene match: 11. The CDR3 region has the DNA TGTGCCAGCAGTACCCCCGGACAGGGCTGGGAGCAGTACTTC. Translated: CASSTPGQGWEQYF. The full variable domain, its missing parts supplied by reference TRBV7-8 and TRBJ2-7, is GAGVSQSPRYKVAKRGQDVALRCDPISGHVSLFWYQQALGQGPEFLTYFQNEAQLDKSGLPSDRFFAERPEGSVSTLKIQRTQQEDSAVYLCASSTPGQGWEQYFGPGTRLTVT.

There are a few counts of this clonotype. V and J are TRBV7-2 and TRBJ1-6; 7 nucleotides agree with TRBD1. Germline CDR1 and CDR2: SGHTA and FQGNSA. V gave up 3 bases and J gave up 17 bases; unmatched junction bases: 10. The CDR3 loop spans 13 amino acids. The CDR3 nucleotides read TGTGCCAGCAGCTTTTACAGGGGCCAGGATTTCCACTTT. It specifies CASSFYRGQDFHF.

The chain has TRBV19 and TRBJ2-3, with 10 bases matching TRBD2. J was trimmed by 2 bases and V by 5 bases; bases with no gene match: 13. Looked up from germline, CDR1 is LNHDA and CDR2 is SQIVND (reference sequence). CDR3 length: 18 residues. The CDR3 protein is CASSWVSGRFKLTDTQYF. The CDR3 bases are TGTGCCAGTAGTTGGGTTAGCGGGAGGTTCAAGCTCACAGATACGCAGTATTTT.

Many counts were recorded for this clonotype. The chain has TRBV3-1 and TRBJ2-7, with a weak D call TRBD2 (5 bases). Trimming removed 8 bases at V and 4 bases at J, with 9 bases between. Germline assignment: CDR1 LGHDT and CDR2 YNNKEL (reference sequence). The CDR3 sequence is 11 residues long. This chain's CDR3 is CASRGAYEQYF. In DNA form, the CDR3 reads TGTGCCAGCCGGGGAGCTTACGAGCAGTACTTC.

The chain has TRBV3-1 and TRBJ1-6, with TRBD1 matching over 7 bases. The CDR3 runs to 13 residues. In germline, CDR1 is LGHDT, CDR2 YNNKEL (reference sequence). Unmatched junction bases numbered 4, after V lost 0 bases and J lost 14 bases. As DNA, the CDR3 is TGTGCCAGCAGCCAAGAGACAGGGACGACCCTCCACTTT. Protein sequence: CASSQETGTTLHF.

CDR3 protein: CSVETGITYEQYF. CDR3 sequence (DNA): TGCAGCGTGGAGACAGGGATAACCTACGAGCAGTACTTC. V gene TRBV29-1 combines with J gene TRBJ2-7; TRBD1 aligns across 7 bases. The length of the CDR3 is 13 residues. V was clipped by 6 bases and J by 2 bases; unmatched bases: 7. Per germline, CDR1 SQVTM and CDR2 ANQGSEA.

This clonotype was detected ten times or more. The chain recombines TRBV18 with TRBJ2-3; D remains unclear. Germline V gives CDR1 KGHSH, CDR2 LQKENI. The germline V and J ends were trimmed by 1 base and 5 bases, with 7 bases remaining between them. This CDR3 spans 13 amino acids. For the CDR3, the DNA is TGTGCCAGCTCACCACGAGTCGTAGATACGCAGTATTTT. Protein product: CASSPRVVDTQYF.

About this clonotype: This could be a read error, since a much larger clone is one nucleotide away. The chain combines TRBV3-1 with TRBJ2-3; the match to TRBD2 covers 9 bases. Trimming cost V 6 bases and J 4 bases; bases outside gene matches: 11. This CDR3 region has 16 residues. From germline, CDR1 is LGHDT and CDR2 YNNKEL (reference sequence). Here the CDR3 reads CASSKEREEYADTQYF. In DNA form, the CDR3 reads TGTGCCAGCAGTAAAGAGCGGGAGGAGTACGCAGATACGCAGTATTTT.

The chain couples TRBV7-3 to TRBJ2-1; 7 bases fit TRBD2. CDR3 size: 14 residues. V was clipped by 5 bases and J by 3 bases; unmatched bases: 4. Per germline, CDR1 SGHTA and CDR2 FQGTGA. The CDR3 here is CASSPGLLYNEQFF. CDR3 nucleotides: TGTGCCAGCAGCCCGGGACTACTCTACAATGAGCAGTTCTTC.

This chain connects TRBV7-9 to TRBJ2-7; maybe TRBD1 (6 bases). The CDR3 loop spans 14 amino acids. Germline V gene sequence: CDR1 SEHNR, CDR2 FQNEAQ (reference sequence). V was cut by 5 bases and J by 0 bases, with 11 bases left in between. Here the CDR3 reads CASSKTGSSYEQYF. CDR3 nucleotide sequence: TGTGCCAGCAGCAAAACAGGGAGCTCCTACGAGCAGTACTTC.

This clonotype was recorded many times. The chain uses TRBV5-1 and TRBJ2-1; D gene ambiguous. This CDR3 has 12 residues. The germline V gene has CDR1 SGHRS and CDR2 YFSETQ. The germline V and J ends were trimmed by 2 bases and 8 bases, with 8 bases remaining between them. CDR3 bases: TGCGCCAGCAGCTTCATTCTCGATGAGCAGTTCTTC. This codes for CASSFILDEQFF.

This clonotype appeared a few times. The rearrangement links TRBV11-2 to TRBJ2-5, with D maybe TRBD2 (6 bases). The CDR3 contains 19 residues. CDR1 is SGHAT and CDR2 is FQNNGV in the germline V gene. Trimming shortened V by 5 bases and J by 4 bases, and 29 bases separated the two germline ends. CDR3 sequence (DNA): TGTGCCAGCAGCCCTCTTGGGGGAGGACGCGTCATGGGTGTAGAGACCCAGTACTTC. Translation gives CASSPLGGGRVMGVETQYF.

In this sample, this clonotype turned up many times. The chain recombines TRBV3-1 with TRBJ2-5; 9 positions match TRBD1. Germline assignment: CDR1 LGHDT and CDR2 YNNKEL (reference sequence). V trimming: 0 bases; J trimming: 5 bases; junction bases outside the gene matches: 7. This CDR3 is built from 16 residues. CDR3 sequence (DNA): TGTGCCAGCAGCCAAGAGGGACAGGGCGGATTGGAGACCCAGTACTTC. Protein: CASSQEGQGGLETQYF.

This clonotype was recorded a few times. The V and J genes are TRBV4-1 and TRBJ2-3; D is uncertain. There are 15 residues in the CDR3. Germline CDR1 MGHRA, CDR2 YSYEKL. Trimming stripped 0 bases from V and 7 bases from J, with 14 bases between. The CDR3 bases are TGCGCCAGCAGCCAAGACTCCACCGATCCGTATACGCAGTATTTT. It specifies CASSQDSTDPYTQYF.

This clonotype has only a few counts. The chain recombines TRBV6-1 with TRBJ2-1, with no clear D. The ends were cut back, 5 bases at V and 7 bases at J, with 12 bases in the middle. Germline V gene sequence: CDR1 MNHNS, CDR2 SASEGT. The CDR3 runs 13 residues. Here the CDR3 DNA reads TGTGCCAGCAGTCCTCAGGTGGGAAATGAGCAGTTCTTC. It specifies CASSPQVGNEQFF.